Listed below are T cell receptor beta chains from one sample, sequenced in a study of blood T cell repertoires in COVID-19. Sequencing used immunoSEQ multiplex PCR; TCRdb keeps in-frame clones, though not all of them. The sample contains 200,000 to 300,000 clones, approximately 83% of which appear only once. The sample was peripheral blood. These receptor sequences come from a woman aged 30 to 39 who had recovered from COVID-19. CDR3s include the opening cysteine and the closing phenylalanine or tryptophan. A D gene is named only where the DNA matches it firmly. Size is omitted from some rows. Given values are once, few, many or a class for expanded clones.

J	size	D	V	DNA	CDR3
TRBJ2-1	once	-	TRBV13	TGTGCCAGCAGCTGGGGGGGGCCCCAGACCTACAATGAGCAGTTCTTC	CASSWGGPQTYNEQFF
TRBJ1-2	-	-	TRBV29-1	TGCAGCGCCTATGGCCCCCGACAGAATAGCTATGGCTACACCTTC	CSAYGPRQNSYGYTF
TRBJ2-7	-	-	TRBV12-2	TGTGCAAGTCGCTCCTACCCAGGGGAGTCCTCCTACGAGCAGTACTTC	CASRSYPGESSYEQYF
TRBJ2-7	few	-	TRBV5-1	TGCGCCAGCAGCTTGAACGGACAACGCTACGAGCAGTACTTC	CASSLNGQRYEQYF
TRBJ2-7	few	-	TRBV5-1	TGCGCCAGCGGCATTAGAGGGGGGGCTGTCAACGAGCAGTACTTC	CASGIRGGAVNEQYF
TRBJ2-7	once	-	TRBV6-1	TGTGCCAGCAGTGAGTTGTTCGGGGACACCCCGACCTACGAGCAGTACTTC	CASSELFGDTPTYEQYF
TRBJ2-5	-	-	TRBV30	TGTGCCTCTGACGGGGTCCAAGAGACCCAGTACTTC	CASDGVQETQYF
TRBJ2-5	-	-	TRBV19	TGTGCCAGTAGTAATCAGGCCAGAGAGACCCAGTACTTC	CASSNQARETQYF
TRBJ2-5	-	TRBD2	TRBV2	TGTGCCAGCAGTGAATCGGGAGGCCTTCTGGGGGAGACCCAGTACTTC	CASSESGGLLGETQYF
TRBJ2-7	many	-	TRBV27	TGTGCCAGCAGTTATGGACAGTCCTACGAGCAGTACTTC	CASSYGQSYEQYF
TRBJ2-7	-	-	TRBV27	TGTGCCAGCAGTTTACAGTTACCCGAGCAGTACTTC	CASSLQLPEQYF
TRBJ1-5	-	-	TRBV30	TGTGCCTGGAGTGTACTTGCCAATCAGCCCCAGCATTTT	CAWSVLANQPQHF
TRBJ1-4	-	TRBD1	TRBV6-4	TGTGCCAGCAGCACCCGACAGGGCAGTCAGGAAAAACTGTTTTTT	CASSTRQGSQEKLFF
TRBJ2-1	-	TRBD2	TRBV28	TGTGCCAGCAGAAATCCGGGACTATCGCTTAATGAGCAGTTCTTC	CASRNPGLSLNEQFF
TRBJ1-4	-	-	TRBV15	TGTGCCACCAGCAGCGAAATAGGGAGGTCTGATGAAAAACTGTTTTTT	CATSSEIGRSDEKLFF
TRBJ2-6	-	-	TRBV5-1	TGCGCCAGCAGCCAGTTAACAGTCTCTGGGGCCAACGTCCTGACTTTC	CASSQLTVSGANVLTF
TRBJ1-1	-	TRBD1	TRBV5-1	TGCGCCAGCAGCCCGGACAGGGACTATAACACTGAAGCTTTCTTT	CASSPDRDYNTEAFF
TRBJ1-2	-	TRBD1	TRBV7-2	TGTGCCAGCAGCTTACAACTTCACAGGGGCGTAGACAGACGTGGCTACACCTTC	CASSLQLHRGVDRRGYTF
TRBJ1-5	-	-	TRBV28	TGTGCCAGCAGTTTGGAGGGTATGGGGCAGCCCCAGCATTTT	CASSLEGMGQPQHF
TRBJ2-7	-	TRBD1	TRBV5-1	TGCGCCAGCAGCTTGGGCGGGACAGGGGGCTTCTACGAGCAGTACTTC	CASSLGGTGGFYEQYF
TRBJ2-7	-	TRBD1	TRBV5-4	TGTGCCAGCAGCTTGGAGGGACAGGTGGTCGACGAGCAGTACTTC	CASSLEGQVVDEQYF
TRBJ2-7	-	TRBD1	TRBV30	TGTGCCTGGGCTAGCCCTCAGGGGGCAGGCGAGCAGTACTTC	CAWASPQGAGEQYF
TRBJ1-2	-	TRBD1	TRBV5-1	TGCGCCAGCAGCTTAGAGACAGGGGGTAACTATGGCTACACCTTC	CASSLETGGNYGYTF
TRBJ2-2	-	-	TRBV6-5	TGTGCCAGCAGTCAAAACCAGGGGTCCGGGGAGCTGTTTTTT	CASSQNQGSGELFF
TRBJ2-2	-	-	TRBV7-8	TGTGCCAGCAGCTTAGCGAGGGGCAGGGAGGCCGGGGAGCTGTTTTTT	CASSLARGREAGELFF
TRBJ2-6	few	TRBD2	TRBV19	TGTGCCAGTAGTTCGCCTAGCGGGGACCACTCTGGGGCCAACGTCCTGACTTTC	CASSSPSGDHSGANVLTF
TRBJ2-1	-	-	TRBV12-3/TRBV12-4	TGTGCCAGCAGTCCCGGAGGCGAGCAGTTCTTC	CASSPGGEQFF
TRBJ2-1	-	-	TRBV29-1	TGCAGCGTTGAACAGAATTACAATGAGCAGTTCTTC	CSVEQNYNEQFF
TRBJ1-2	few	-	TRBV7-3	TGTGCCAGCAGCCCAAGCCGAGGCTATGGCTACACCTTC	CASSPSRGYGYTF
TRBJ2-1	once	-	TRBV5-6	TGTGCCAGCAGTCCTGAACGGGATTTCTACAATGAGCAGTTCTTC	CASSPERDFYNEQFF
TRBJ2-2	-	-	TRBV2	TGTGCCAGCAGCGCACAGGGTGTAGATAACACCGGGGAGCTGTTTTTT	CASSAQGVDNTGELFF
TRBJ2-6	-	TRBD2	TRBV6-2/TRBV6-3	TGTGCCAGCAGTAATCTAGCGGGGGGGCCTGGGGCCAACGTCCTGACTTTC	CASSNLAGGPGANVLTF
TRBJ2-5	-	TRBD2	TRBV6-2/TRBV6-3	TGTGCCAGCAGCCCCGGGGGGGCCAAAGAGACCCAGTACTTC	CASSPGGAKETQYF
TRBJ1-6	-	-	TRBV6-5	TGTGCCAGCAGTTTCCCCGGGGGGTATTCACCCCTCCACTTT	CASSFPGGYSPLHF
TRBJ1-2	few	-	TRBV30	TGTGCCTGGAGTCCCTCCTTACTTGGCTACACCTTC	CAWSPSLLGYTF
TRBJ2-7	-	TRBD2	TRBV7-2	TGTGCCAGCACGACTAGCGGTTACGAGCAGTACTTC	CASTTSGYEQYF
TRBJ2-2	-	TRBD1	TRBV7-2	TGTGCCAGCAGCCGTGACAGGGGGCCCGGGGAGCTGTTTTTT	CASSRDRGPGELFF
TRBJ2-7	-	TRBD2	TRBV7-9	TGTGCCAGCGCCTTTGGGCGGGGGGAGTGGGAGCAGTACTTC	CASAFGRGEWEQYF
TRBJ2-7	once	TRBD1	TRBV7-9	TGTGCCAGCAGCTTAGTGGGACAGGGAATAGTCGAGCAGTACTTC	CASSLVGQGIVEQYF
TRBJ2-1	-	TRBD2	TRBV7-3	TGTGCCAGCAGCCGACGGGATTCTAGCGGGGGGGACGATGAGCAGTTCTTC	CASSRRDSSGGDDEQFF
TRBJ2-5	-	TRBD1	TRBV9	TGTGCCAGCGCGCGGGACAGGGGAATGGAGACCCAGTACTTC	CASARDRGMETQYF
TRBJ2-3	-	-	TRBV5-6	TGTGCCAGCAGCTTGCCTAGTGATACGCAGTATTTT	CASSLPSDTQYF
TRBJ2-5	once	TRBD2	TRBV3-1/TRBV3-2	TGTGCCAGCAGCCCTGGTAAAGCGGGGAAAGAGACCCAGTACTTC	CASSPGKAGKETQYF
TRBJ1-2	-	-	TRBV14	TGTGCCAGCAGCCAAGATCTTGTGAACACGGGCTACACCTTC	CASSQDLVNTGYTF
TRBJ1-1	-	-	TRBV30	TGTGCCTGGAAGGGAGAGCCACCCGGGGTGAACACTGAAGCTTTCTTT	CAWKGEPPGVNTEAFF
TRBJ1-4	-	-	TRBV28	TGTGCCAGCAGGCAGGGGTCGGCTAATGAAAAACTGTTTTTT	CASRQGSANEKLFF
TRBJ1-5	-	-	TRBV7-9	TGTGCCAGCAGCCCCGGTTCGGGTCAGCCCCAGCATTTT	CASSPGSGQPQHF
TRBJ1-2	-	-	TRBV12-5	TGTGCTAGTGGACCGCCTCAGGGGATCGTCTATGGCTACACCTTC	CASGPPQGIVYGYTF
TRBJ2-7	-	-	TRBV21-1	TGTGCCGGCTTCCGGGACAGGGGAGAAGTCGAGCAGTACTTC	CAGFRDRGEVEQYF
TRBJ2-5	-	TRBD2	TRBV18	TGTGCCAGCTCACCGGGACTAGTGGGGGAGACCCAGTACTTC	CASSPGLVGETQYF
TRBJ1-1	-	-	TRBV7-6	TGTGCCAGCAGCTTAAGAGTAGGAGGGGGGGGCACTGAAGCTTTCTTT	CASSLRVGGGGTEAFF
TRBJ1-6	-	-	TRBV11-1	TGTGCCAGCAGCTTAGTTTGGGGGGACTCACCCCTCCACTTT	CASSLVWGDSPLHF
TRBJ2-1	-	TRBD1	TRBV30	TGTGCCTGGAGTCAAGACCCGGGACAGGGGGTCAATGAGCAGTTCTTC	CAWSQDPGQGVNEQFF
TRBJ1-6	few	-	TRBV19	TGTGCCAGTAGTAGGGCAGATAATTCACCCCTCCACTTT	CASSRADNSPLHF
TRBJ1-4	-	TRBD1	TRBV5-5	TGTGCCAGCAGCTTGGTAATCGGACAGGGTGAAAAACTGTTTTTT	CASSLVIGQGEKLFF
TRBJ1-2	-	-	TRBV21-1	TGTGCCAGCAGCCAAAATACAGGGGAGTATGGCTACACCTTC	CASSQNTGEYGYTF